This T cell receptor beta chain was sequenced during a study of T cell responses to AZD1222 COVID-19 vaccine. Overall study context: Second-dose timings of about 4 or about 12 weeks were pooled.

With regard to this clone: As yet, its antigen is unknown.

Overall study findings and caveats: The donors showed a predominance of white British ancestry and of females, with possible underestimation of clonal diversity. Only after the peak T cell response were repertoires sampled. The study reported that nearly half of spike-specific TCRs target unmutated variant regions.

TCRdb's copy holds only in-frame clones and misses some; the assay was immunoSEQ multiplex PCR. The sample includes about 150,000 clones, around 94% of them seen just once. Germline V gene data show CDR1 as SGHRS and CDR2 as YFSETQ. The ends were cut back, 8 bases at V and 0 bases at J, with 20 bases in the middle. The CDR3 sequence is 17 residues long. The material sequenced was peripheral blood, taken on day 0 of AZD1222 vaccination. The chain is built from TRBV5-1 and TRBJ2-2, with D possibly TRBD1 on 6 matching bases. This sequence originates from an adult in good health. CDR3 amino acids: CASLDPSGTTNTGELFF. Here the CDR3 DNA reads TGCGCCAGTCTCGACCCCTCCGGGACAACGAACACCGGGGAGCTGTTTTTT.